The rows below give T cell receptor beta chains drawn from one sample of a study of CD8 T cells in ankylosing spondylitis. TCRdb redid the calling of the 5' RACE reads with MiXCR, one entry per CDR3 protein. This table has 670,000 or so distinct CDR3 sequences, 19% appearing once. What was sequenced was blood, either unsorted or a sorted T cell fraction (not recorded which). These receptors were collected from a male donor with ankylosing spondylitis. CDR3s include the opening cysteine and the closing phenylalanine or tryptophan. D genes are given only for firm matches. The listing skips clone size in some rows; elsewhere it reads once, few, many or a size class.

size: .; J: TRBJ1-4; D: .; V: TRBV12-3/TRBV12-4; DNA: TGTGCCAGCAGTTTTGGGGTTCAGGGGACCTATGAAAAACTGTTTTTT; CDR3: CASSFGVQGTYEKLFF
size: few; J: TRBJ2-2; D: .; V: TRBV29-1; DNA: TGCAGCGTTGGGGTAGACTCCACCGGGGAGCTGTTTTTT; CDR3: CSVGVDSTGELFF
size: few; J: TRBJ1-1; D: .; V: TRBV5-6; DNA: TGTGCCAGCAGCCGTGAATGGGGTCCGAACACTGAAGCTTTCTTT; CDR3: CASSREWGPNTEAFF
size: .; J: TRBJ2-3; D: .; V: TRBV6-2/TRBV6-3; DNA: TGTGCCAGCAGCCTCGCGGCGGGATCGTGGAGTCCGGAGACGCAGTATTTT; CDR3: CASSLAAGSWSPETQYF
size: .; J: TRBJ2-2; D: .; V: TRBV12-3/TRBV12-4; DNA: TGTGCCAGCAGTCCAAGGGACTCGATACTTAACACCGGGGAGCTGTTTTTT; CDR3: CASSPRDSILNTGELFF
size: few; J: TRBJ1-3; D: .; V: TRBV2; DNA: TGTGCCAGCAGTGATGTGGGTTCTGGAAACACCATATATTTT; CDR3: CASSDVGSGNTIYF
size: .; J: TRBJ2-1; D: TRBD1; V: TRBV28; DNA: TGTGCCAGCAGTTTGGGACAGGGATATACAAGGGAGCAGTTCTTC; CDR3: CASSLGQGYTREQFF
size: many; J: TRBJ2-2; D: TRBD1; V: TRBV3-1; DNA: TGTGCCAGCAGTCGGACAGGGGGGACCGGGGAGCTGTTTTTT; CDR3: CASSRTGGTGELFF
size: .; J: TRBJ2-1; D: .; V: TRBV11-2; DNA: TGTGCCAGCAGCCATAAAGCGGCCCCCTACAATGAGCAGTTCTTC; CDR3: CASSHKAAPYNEQFF
size: many; J: TRBJ2-2; D: TRBD2; V: TRBV7-2; DNA: TGTGCCAGCAGCACATCTAGCGGGAGGGCCTTAGGGGAGCTGTTTTTT; CDR3: CASSTSSGRALGELFF
size: .; J: TRBJ2-1; D: TRBD2; V: TRBV11-2; DNA: TGTGCCAGCAGCCCCCTGGTTAGCGGGAGAGGCAATGAGCAGTTCTTC; CDR3: CASSPLVSGRGNEQFF
size: many; J: TRBJ2-1; D: .; V: TRBV20-1; DNA: TGCAGTGCTCAAGAGAACTCCTACAATGAGCAGTTCTTC; CDR3: CSAQENSYNEQFF
size: .; J: TRBJ1-1; D: .; V: TRBV29-1; DNA: TGCAGCGTTAAAGAAAAGGGGTTCTTAGGCACTGAAGCTTTCTTT; CDR3: CSVKEKGFLGTEAFF
size: once; J: TRBJ2-7; D: TRBD1; V: TRBV7-4; DNA: TGTGCCAGCAGCTTTCCGACAGGGCGTCACGAGCAGTACTTC; CDR3: CASSFPTGRHEQYF
size: many; J: TRBJ1-1; D: .; V: TRBV2; DNA: TGTGCCAGCAACTTCCAACAGGTTATGAACACTGAAGCTTTCTTT; CDR3: CASNFQQVMNTEAFF
size: many; J: TRBJ2-7; D: .; V: TRBV12-3/TRBV12-4; DNA: TGTGCCAGCAGTTTAAAGTACGAGCAGTACTTC; CDR3: CASSLKYEQYF
size: few; J: TRBJ2-1; D: TRBD2; V: TRBV11-1; DNA: TGTGCCAGCGCATCGGGACTAGCGGGAGGGCCTAGCTCCTACAATGAGCAGTTCTTC; CDR3: CASASGLAGGPSSYNEQFF
size: few; J: TRBJ2-1; D: .; V: TRBV7-3; DNA: TGTGCCAGCAGCTTAAAGGTGGGGAATGAGCAGTTCTTC; CDR3: CASSLKVGNEQFF
size: .; J: TRBJ1-5; D: TRBD1; V: TRBV6-1; DNA: TGTGCCAGCAGTGAGGACAGGGGTTTTCAGCCCCAGCATTTT; CDR3: CASSEDRGFQPQHF
size: few; J: TRBJ1-1; D: .; V: TRBV5-8; DNA: TGTGCCAGCAGCCGCGCGGACTGGAATAAGGCTTTCTTT; CDR3: CASSRADWNKAFF
size: few; J: TRBJ1-1; D: .; V: TRBV29-1; DNA: TGCAGCGTTGAAGCCTTATCAGGGAACACTGAAGCTTTCTTT; CDR3: CSVEALSGNTEAFF
size: few; J: TRBJ1-4; D: .; V: TRBV28; DNA: TGTGCCAGCAGCCTTCGACAGTCAACTAATGAAAAACTGTTTTTT; CDR3: CASSLRQSTNEKLFF
size: .; J: TRBJ1-5; D: .; V: TRBV20-1; DNA: TGCAGTGCTAGAGACAGGGGTCGGGATAGCAATCAGCCCCAGCATTTT; CDR3: CSARDRGRDSNQPQHF
size: .; J: TRBJ1-1; D: .; V: TRBV6-1; DNA: TGTGCCAGCAGTGAAGTGGGACAACTGAACACTGAAGCTTTCTTT; CDR3: CASSEVGQLNTEAFF
size: few; J: TRBJ2-2; D: .; V: TRBV3-1; DNA: TGTGCCAGCAACCGTGTAGGAGGGCCGGACGGGGAGCTGTTTTTT; CDR3: CASNRVGGPDGELFF
size: few; J: TRBJ2-7; D: .; V: TRBV6-1; DNA: TGTGCCAGCAGTCGCGGACAGACCTACGAGCAGTACTTC; CDR3: CASSRGQTYEQYF
size: .; J: TRBJ2-1; D: .; V: TRBV5-1; DNA: TGCGCCAGCAGCTCCCTTAGCGTCACTGAGCAGTTCTTC; CDR3: CASSSLSVTEQFF
size: .; J: TRBJ2-2; D: .; V: TRBV7-9; DNA: TGTGCCAGCAGCTTAGCGCTTTCCGGGGAGCTGTTTTTT; CDR3: CASSLALSGELFF
size: .; J: TRBJ2-6; D: TRBD1; V: TRBV3-1; DNA: TGTGCCAGCAGCCAAGTTACTGACAGGGCCGGGGCCAACGTCCTGACTTTC; CDR3: CASSQVTDRAGANVLTF
size: .; J: TRBJ1-1; D: TRBD1; V: TRBV4-1; DNA: TGCGCCAGCAGCCAAGATCGGAGACAGGGGGTGAACACTGAAGCTTTCTTT; CDR3: CASSQDRRQGVNTEAFF
size: .; J: TRBJ1-1; D: .; V: TRBV7-9; DNA: TGTGCCAGCAGACGAGCAGGACACACTGAAGCTTTCTTT; CDR3: CASRRAGHTEAFF
size: .; J: TRBJ2-7; D: TRBD1; V: TRBV11-2; DNA: TGTGCCAGCAGCTTCGACGGGACAGGGGACGAGCAGTACTTC; CDR3: CASSFDGTGDEQYF
size: .; J: TRBJ2-1; D: .; V: TRBV24-1; DNA: TGTGCCACCAGTGATGCCCCCGGTGGGGGCCGACCTTACAATGAGCAGTTCTTC; CDR3: CATSDAPGGGRPYNEQFF
size: few; J: TRBJ2-7; D: .; V: TRBV7-8; DNA: TGTGCCAGCAGCTTCGTAGGGGGAAACTACGAGCAGTACTTC; CDR3: CASSFVGGNYEQYF
size: .; J: TRBJ1-2; D: .; V: TRBV5-6; DNA: TGTGCCAGCAGCTCCGGAGACCCCTATGGCTACACCTTC; CDR3: CASSSGDPYGYTF
size: .; J: TRBJ2-1; D: .; V: TRBV5-1; DNA: TGCGCCAGCGGCCGGACAGGGAGGGACAATGAGCAGTTCTTC; CDR3: CASGRTGRDNEQFF
size: few; J: TRBJ1-4; D: .; V: TRBV29-1; DNA: TGCAGCGTTGAGCATACAGAGGCGGGACTGTTTTTT; CDR3: CSVEHTEAGLFF
size: few; J: TRBJ2-3; D: .; V: TRBV20-1; DNA: TGCAGTGCTAGCACTGGGGATACGCAGTATTTT; CDR3: CSASTGDTQYF
size: many; J: TRBJ1-1; D: .; V: TRBV25-1; DNA: TGTGCCAGCAGTGAATATGGTGCCTCGGCTGAAGCTTTCTTT; CDR3: CASSEYGASAEAFF
size: .; J: TRBJ1-4; D: .; V: TRBV4-1; DNA: TGCGCCAGCAGCCACGGCGGGATCCTTAATGAAGAACTGTTTTTT; CDR3: CASSHGGILNEELFF